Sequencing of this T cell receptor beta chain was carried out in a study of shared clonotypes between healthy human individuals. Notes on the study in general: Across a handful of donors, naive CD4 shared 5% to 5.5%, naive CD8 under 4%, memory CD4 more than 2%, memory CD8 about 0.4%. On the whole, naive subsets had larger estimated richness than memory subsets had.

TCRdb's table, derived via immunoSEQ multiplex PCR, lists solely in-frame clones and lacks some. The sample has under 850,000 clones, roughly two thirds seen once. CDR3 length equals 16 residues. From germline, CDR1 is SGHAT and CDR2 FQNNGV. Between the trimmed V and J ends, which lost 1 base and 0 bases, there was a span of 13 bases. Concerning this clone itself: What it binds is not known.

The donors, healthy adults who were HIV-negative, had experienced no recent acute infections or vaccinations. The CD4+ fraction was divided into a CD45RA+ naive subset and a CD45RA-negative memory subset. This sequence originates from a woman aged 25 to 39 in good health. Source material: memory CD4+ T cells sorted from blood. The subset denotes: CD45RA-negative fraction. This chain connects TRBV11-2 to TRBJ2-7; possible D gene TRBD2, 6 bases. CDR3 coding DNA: TGTGCCAGCAGCTTAGGCGTGGACGGGAGCTCCTACGAGCAGTACTTC. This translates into CASSLGVDGSSYEQYF.